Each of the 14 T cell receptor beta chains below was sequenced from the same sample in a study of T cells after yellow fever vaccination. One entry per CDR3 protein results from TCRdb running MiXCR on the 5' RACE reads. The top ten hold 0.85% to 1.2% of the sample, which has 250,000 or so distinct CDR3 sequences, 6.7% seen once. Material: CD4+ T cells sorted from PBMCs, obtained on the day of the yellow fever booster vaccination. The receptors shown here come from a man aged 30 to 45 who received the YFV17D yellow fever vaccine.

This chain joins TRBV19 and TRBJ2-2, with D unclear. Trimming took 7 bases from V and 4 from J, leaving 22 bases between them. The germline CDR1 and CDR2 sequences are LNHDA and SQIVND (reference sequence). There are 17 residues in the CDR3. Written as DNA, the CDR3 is TGTGCCAGTACCCCAGGTTCACACTCACGAACCACCGGGGAGCTGTTTTTT. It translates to CASTPGSHSRTTGELFF.

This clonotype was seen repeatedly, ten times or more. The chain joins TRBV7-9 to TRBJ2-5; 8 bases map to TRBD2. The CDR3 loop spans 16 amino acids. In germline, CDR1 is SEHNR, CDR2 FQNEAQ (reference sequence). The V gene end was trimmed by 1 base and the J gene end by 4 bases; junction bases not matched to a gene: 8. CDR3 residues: CASSLVSGRFAETQYF. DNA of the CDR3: TGTGCCAGCAGCTTAGTAAGCGGGAGATTTGCAGAGACCCAGTACTTC.

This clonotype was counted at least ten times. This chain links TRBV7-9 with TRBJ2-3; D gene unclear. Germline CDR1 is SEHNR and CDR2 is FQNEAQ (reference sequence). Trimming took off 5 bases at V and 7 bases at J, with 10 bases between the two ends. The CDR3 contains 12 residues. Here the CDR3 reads CASSTSGHTQYF. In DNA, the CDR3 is TGTGCCAGCAGCACGTCCGGGCATACGCAGTATTTT.

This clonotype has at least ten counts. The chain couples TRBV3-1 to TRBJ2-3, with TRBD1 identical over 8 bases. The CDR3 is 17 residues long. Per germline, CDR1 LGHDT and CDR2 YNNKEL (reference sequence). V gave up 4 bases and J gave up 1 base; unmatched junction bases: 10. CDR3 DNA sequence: TGTGCCAGCAGCCGGACCGGGACAGGATATCGCACAGATACGCAGTATTTT. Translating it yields CASSRTGTGYRTDTQYF.

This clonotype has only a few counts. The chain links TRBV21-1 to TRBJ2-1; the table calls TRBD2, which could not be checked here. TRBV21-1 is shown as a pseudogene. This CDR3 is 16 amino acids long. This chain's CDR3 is CASSTTGTSGSDEQFF. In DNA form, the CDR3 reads TGTGCCAGCAGCACTACCGGGACTAGCGGGAGCGATGAGCAGTTCTTC.

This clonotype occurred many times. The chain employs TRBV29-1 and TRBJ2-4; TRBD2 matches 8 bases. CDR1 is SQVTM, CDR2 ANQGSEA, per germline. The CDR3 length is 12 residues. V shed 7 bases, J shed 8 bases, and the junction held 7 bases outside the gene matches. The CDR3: CSGTDGGDIQYF. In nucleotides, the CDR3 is TGCAGCGGCACCGACGGGGGGGACATTCAGTACTTC.

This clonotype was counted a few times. The CDR3 region has the DNA TGCAGTGCTAGTTCCAGCGGTTACAATGAGCAGTTCTTC. Translated, it gives CSASSSGYNEQFF. This chain uses TRBV20-1 with TRBJ2-1; tentatively, D is TRBD2 (5 bases). The V end lost 3 bases, the J end lost 4 bases, and 10 bases lay between the germline ends. This CDR3 contains 13 residues. Germline CDR1 is DFQATT and CDR2 is SNEGSKA (reference sequence).

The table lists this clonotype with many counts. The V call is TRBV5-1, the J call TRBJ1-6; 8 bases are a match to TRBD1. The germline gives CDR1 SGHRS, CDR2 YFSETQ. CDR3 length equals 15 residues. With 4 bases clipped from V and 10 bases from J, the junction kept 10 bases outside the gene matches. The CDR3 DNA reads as TGCGCCAGCAGCCCAACCGGGACAGGCGAATCACCCCTCCACTTT. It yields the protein CASSPTGTGESPLHF.

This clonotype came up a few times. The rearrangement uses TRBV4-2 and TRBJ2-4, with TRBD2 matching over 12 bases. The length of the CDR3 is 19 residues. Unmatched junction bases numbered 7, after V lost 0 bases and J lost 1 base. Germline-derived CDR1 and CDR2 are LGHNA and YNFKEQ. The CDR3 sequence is CASSQDGTSGPGAKNIQYF. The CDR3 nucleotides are TGTGCCAGCAGCCAAGATGGGACTAGCGGGCCAGGGGCCAAAAACATTCAGTACTTC.

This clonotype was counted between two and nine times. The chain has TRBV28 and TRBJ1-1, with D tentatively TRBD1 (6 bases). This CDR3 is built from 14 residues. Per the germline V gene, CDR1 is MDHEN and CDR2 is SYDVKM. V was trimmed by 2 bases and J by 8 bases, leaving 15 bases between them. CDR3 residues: CASSLDGQPREAFF. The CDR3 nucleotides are TGTGCCAGCAGTTTAGACGGACAGCCCAGGGAAGCTTTCTTT.

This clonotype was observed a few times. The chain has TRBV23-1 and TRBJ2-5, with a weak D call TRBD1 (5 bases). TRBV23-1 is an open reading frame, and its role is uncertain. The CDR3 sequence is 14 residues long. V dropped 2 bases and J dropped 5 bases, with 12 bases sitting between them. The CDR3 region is CASSQDLGLETQYF. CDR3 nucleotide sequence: TGCGCCAGCAGTCAAGATCTGGGGCTGGAGACCCAGTACTTC.

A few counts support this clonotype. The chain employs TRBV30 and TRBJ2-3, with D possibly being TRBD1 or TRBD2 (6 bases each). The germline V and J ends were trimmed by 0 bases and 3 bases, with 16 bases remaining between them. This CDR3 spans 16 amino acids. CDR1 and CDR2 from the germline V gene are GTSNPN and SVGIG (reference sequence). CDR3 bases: TGTGCCTGGAGTGTGTGGGGGGCGGCTACTACAGATACGCAGTATTTT. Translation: CAWSVWGAATTDTQYF. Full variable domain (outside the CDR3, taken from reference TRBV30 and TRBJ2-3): SQTIHQWPATLVQPVGSPLSLECTVEGTSNPNLYWYRQAAGRGLQLLFYSVGIGQISSEVPQNLSASRPQDRQFILSSKKLLLSDSGFYLCAWSVWGAATTDTQYFGPGTRLTVL.

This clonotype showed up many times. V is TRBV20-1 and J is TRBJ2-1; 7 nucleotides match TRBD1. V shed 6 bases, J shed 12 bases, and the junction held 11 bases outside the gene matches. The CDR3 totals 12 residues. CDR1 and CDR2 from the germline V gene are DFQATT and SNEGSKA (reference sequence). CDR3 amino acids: CSARSGQDGQFF. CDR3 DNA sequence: TGCAGTGCCCGGTCCGGACAGGACGGGCAGTTCTTC.

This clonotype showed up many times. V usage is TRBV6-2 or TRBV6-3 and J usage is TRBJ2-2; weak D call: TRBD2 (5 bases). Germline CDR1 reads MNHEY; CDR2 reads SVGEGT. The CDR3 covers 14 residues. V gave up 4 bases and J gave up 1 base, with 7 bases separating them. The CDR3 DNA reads TGTGCCAGCAGTTTTCGGGGGAACACCGGGGAGCTGTTTTTT. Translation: CASSFRGNTGELFF.